This T cell receptor beta chain was captured by sequencing in a study of blood T cell repertoires in COVID-19. Overall study: The origin of the acute and convalescent COVID-19 samples was the United States, Italy and Spain.

Germline values: CDR1 SGHAT, CDR2 FQDESV (reference sequence). This CDR3 comprises 12 residues. The V end lost 4 bases, the J end lost 6 bases, and 10 bases lay between the germline ends. The method was immunoSEQ multiplex PCR; TCRdb's version includes in-frame clones alone and lacks a portion of them. The table has 250,000 or so clones, roughly 85% seen once. The receptor was isolated from a woman aged 25 to 39 with active or convalescent COVID-19. Sample: peripheral blood. V and J are TRBV11-1 and TRBJ2-7, with D unresolved. The CDR3 sequence is CASSSNSGEQYF. CDR3 DNA: TGTGCCAGCAGCTCCAACTCGGGCGAGCAGTACTTC.